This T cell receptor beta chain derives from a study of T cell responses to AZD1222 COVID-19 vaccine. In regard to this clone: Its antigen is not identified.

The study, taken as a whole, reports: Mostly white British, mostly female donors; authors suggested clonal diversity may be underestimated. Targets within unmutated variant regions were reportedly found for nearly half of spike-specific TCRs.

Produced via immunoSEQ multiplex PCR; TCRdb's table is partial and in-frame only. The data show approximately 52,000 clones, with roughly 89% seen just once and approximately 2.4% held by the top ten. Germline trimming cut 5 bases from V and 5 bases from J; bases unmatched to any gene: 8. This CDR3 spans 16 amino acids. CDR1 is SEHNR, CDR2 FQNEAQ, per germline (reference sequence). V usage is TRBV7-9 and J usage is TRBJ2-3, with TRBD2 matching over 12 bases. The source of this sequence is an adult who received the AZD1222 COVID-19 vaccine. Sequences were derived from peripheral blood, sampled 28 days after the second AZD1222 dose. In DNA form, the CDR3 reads TGTGCCAGCAGCCCTCCTAGCGGGAGGGGGAGAGATACGCAGTATTTT. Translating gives CASSPPSGRGRDTQYF.